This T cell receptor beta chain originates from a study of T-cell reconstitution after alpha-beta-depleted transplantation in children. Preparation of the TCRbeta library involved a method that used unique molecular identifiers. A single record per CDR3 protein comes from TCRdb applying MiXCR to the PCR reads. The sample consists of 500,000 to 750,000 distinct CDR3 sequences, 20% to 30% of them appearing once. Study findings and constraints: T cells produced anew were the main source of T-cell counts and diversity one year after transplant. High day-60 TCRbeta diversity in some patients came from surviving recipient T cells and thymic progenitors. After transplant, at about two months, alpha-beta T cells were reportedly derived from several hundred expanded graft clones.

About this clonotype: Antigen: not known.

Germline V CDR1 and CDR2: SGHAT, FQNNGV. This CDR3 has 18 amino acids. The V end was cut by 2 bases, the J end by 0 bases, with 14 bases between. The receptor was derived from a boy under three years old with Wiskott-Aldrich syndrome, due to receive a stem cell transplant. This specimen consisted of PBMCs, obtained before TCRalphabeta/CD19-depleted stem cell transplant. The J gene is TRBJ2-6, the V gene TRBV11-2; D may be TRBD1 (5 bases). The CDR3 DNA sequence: TGTGCCAGCAGCTTAATGGCAGGGATGAACTCTGGGGCCAACGTCCTGACTTTC. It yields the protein CASSLMAGMNSGANVLTF. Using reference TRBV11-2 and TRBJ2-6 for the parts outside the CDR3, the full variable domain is EAGVAQSPRYKIIEKRQSVAFWCNPISGHATLYWYQQILGQGPKLLIQFQNNGVVDDSQLPKDRFSAERLKGVDSTLKIQPAKLEDSAVYLCASSLMAGMNSGANVLTFGAGSRLTVL.